This T cell receptor beta chain is from a study of cytotoxic CD8 clonotypes in ibrutinib-treated CLL. Profiled with immunoSEQ multiplex PCR; TCRdb holds only in-frame clones, not every one. The table has about 140,000 clones, about 80% seen once; the top ten hold about 29%. J was trimmed by 4 bases and V by 3 bases; bases with no gene match: 5. The CDR3 sequence is 16 residues long. Germline V lookup: CDR1 LNHDA, CDR2 SQIVND (reference sequence). Sequencing used PBMCs, obtained after 12 months of ibrutinib treatment. The TCR was taken from a human donor with chronic lymphocytic leukemia. The chain links TRBV19 to TRBJ2-1; 11 nucleotides line up with TRBD1. CDR3: CASSIIGQGAYNEQFF. The CDR3 nucleotides read TGTGCCAGTAGTATTATTGGACAGGGGGCTTACAATGAGCAGTTCTTC.